One sample yielded the 5 T cell receptor beta chains listed below, sequenced in a study of PD-1 blockade in classical Hodgkin lymphoma (dated by TCRdb to 2018 to 2020). According to the study, the label for this sample's time point signals: cycle 4 day 1 (C4D1), after 6 weeks of nivolumab. Every trial patient had relapsed after autologous stem cell transplantation, and cohorts A, B and C differed in prior brentuximab vedotin exposure. Receptors were amplified or captured by the immunoSEQ multiplex PCR assay. TCRdb re-hosts the immuneACCESS table, in-frame sequences only. Its copies lack some clones; in the studies checked, an unresolved V gene accounts for under half of them, and the cause for the rest is not known. Recorded for this sample are about 50,000 clones; 90% of them occurred a single time. The top ten hold about 15% of the sample. The material was peripheral blood mononuclear cells (PBMCs), obtained before the fourth cycle of nivolumab. These receptors all come from a human donor with classical Hodgkin lymphoma.

The chain recombines TRBV5-1 with TRBJ2-1; TRBD2 agrees at 12 bases. The V gene's germline CDR1 is SGHRS and CDR2 YFSETQ. The CDR3 length is 14 residues. Germline trimming cut 6 bases from V and 6 bases from J; bases unmatched to any gene: 4. DNA for the CDR3: TGCGCCAGCACCGGACTAGCGGGATCCAATGAGCAGTTCTTC. This gives the protein CASTGLAGSNEQFF.

V usage is TRBV6-1 and J usage is TRBJ2-7; 10 nucleotides line up with TRBD1. The CDR3 runs to 14 residues. Germline V gives CDR1 MNHNS, CDR2 SASEGT. The junction had 2 bases not matched to a gene; V was cut back by 4 bases and J by 2 bases. The CDR3 DNA is TGTGCCAGCAGTGCGACAGGGGGCCCCTACGAGCAGTACTTC. This gives the protein CASSATGGPYEQYF.

The V and J genes are TRBV11-3 and TRBJ2-2; D call uncertain. There are 17 residues in the CDR3. CDR1 SGHNT and CDR2 YENEEA come from the germline V gene. The V end was cut by 3 bases, the J end by 6 bases, with 20 bases between. In DNA form, the CDR3 reads TGTGCCAGCAGCTTGAGTGCCGGAGCTGCGGCACCCGGGGAGCTGTTTTTT. Its protein is CASSLSAGAAAPGELFF.

This clone has just one count. The genes are TRBV2 and TRBJ2-1; D ambiguous. Per germline, CDR1 SNHLY and CDR2 FYNNEI. Trimming took 3 bases from V and 0 from J, leaving 12 bases between them. The CDR3 totals 16 residues. The CDR3 region has the DNA TGTGCCAGCAGTGAGGGTGGCGGCTACTCCTACAATGAGCAGTTCTTC. As protein: CASSEGGGYSYNEQFF. Full variable domain (missing parts from reference TRBV2 and TRBJ2-1): EPEVTQTPSHQVTQMGQEVILRCVPISNHLYFYWYRQILGQKVEFLVSFYNNEISEKSEIFDDQFSVERPDGSNFTLKIRSTKLEDSAMYFCASSEGGGYSYNEQFFGPGTRLTVL.

As regards this clone: Germline and junction disagree at one end, which may indicate a read error. This chain joins TRBV5-8 and TRBJ1-1; D gene uncertain. Per germline, CDR1 SGHTS and CDR2 YDEGEE. The CDR3 has 10 amino acids. The CDR3 nucleotides are TGTGCCAGCCGCTTGGCTGAAGCTTTCTTT. This sequence encodes CASRLAEAFF. The full variable domain, with the rest looked up from reference TRBV5-8 and TRBJ1-1, is EAGVTQSPTHLIKTRGQQATLRCSPISGHTSVYWYQQALGLGLQFLLWYDEGEERNRGNFPPRFSGRQFPNYSSELNVNALELEDSALYLCASRLAEAFFGQGTRLTVV.